This T cell receptor (beta chain) was profiled in a study of T cell repertoires in cytomegalovirus infection. Study-wide findings and caveats: What dominated the ex vivo response were HLA-C-restricted CMV-specific TCR beta clonotypes.

The CDR3 is made up of 13 amino acids. V trimming: 10 bases; J trimming: 3 bases; junction bases outside the gene matches: 5. Germline CDR1 is SEHNR and CDR2 is FQNEAQ (reference sequence). TCRdb redid the calling of the reads with MiXCR, one entry per CDR3 protein. The top ten clones hold 2.5% to 3% of a sample with over 150,000 distinct CDR3 sequences, around 20% of them seen once. This clonotype has a count of ten or more. Its antigen remains unidentified. The sequence was obtained from a human donor in good health (CMV status not recorded). Some clones in this sample may be carry-over from other donors' samples. The specimen sequenced was PBMCs. This chain links TRBV7-9 with TRBJ2-1, with TRBD2 matching over 8 bases. For the CDR3, the DNA is TGTGCCACCCACGGGGGGGACTACAATGAGCAGTTCTTC. Translated, it gives CATHGGDYNEQFF.